The rows below give T cell receptor beta chains drawn from one sample of a study of T-cell reconstitution after alpha-beta-depleted transplantation in children. TCRdb used MiXCR to reprocess the PCR reads, holding one entry per CDR3 protein. The sample lists about 300,000 distinct CDR3 sequences, 10% occurring once. The specimen was PBMCs, collected before TCRalphabeta/CD19-depleted stem cell transplant. All receptors come from a boy younger than two with acute myeloid leukemia, due to receive a stem cell transplant. Each CDR3 is given with its conserved first and last residue. A D gene is named only where the DNA matches it firmly. Expanded clones get a size class; other rows say once, few or many, or leave the size out.

cdr3_aa: CASSIGPQGIYEQYF
cdr3_nt: TGTGCCAGTAGTATAGGACCCCAGGGGATCTACGAGCAGTACTTC
clone_size: few
j_call: TRBJ2-7
v_call: TRBV19
d_call: -

cdr3_aa: CSALAGENYEQYF
cdr3_nt: TGCAGTGCTCTAGCGGGAGAGAACTACGAGCAGTACTTC
clone_size: many
j_call: TRBJ2-7
v_call: TRBV20-1
d_call: TRBD2

cdr3_aa: CSAREGGGIGSPLHF
cdr3_nt: TGCAGTGCTAGAGAGGGGGGGGGAATCGGTTCACCCCTCCACTTT
clone_size: many
j_call: TRBJ1-6
v_call: TRBV20-1
d_call: -

cdr3_aa: CSARDVQVYEQYF
cdr3_nt: TGCAGTGCTAGAGATGTGCAGGTGTACGAGCAGTACTTC
clone_size: few
j_call: TRBJ2-7
v_call: TRBV20-1
d_call: -

cdr3_aa: CASSLAGVTDTQYF
cdr3_nt: TGTGCCAGCAGTCTAGCGGGGGTGACAGATACGCAGTATTTT
clone_size: many
j_call: TRBJ2-3
v_call: TRBV7-3
d_call: TRBD2

cdr3_aa: CATSRIGRDTNTQYF
cdr3_nt: TGTGCCACCAGCAGAATTGGTCGGGACACCAATACGCAGTATTTT
clone_size: many
j_call: TRBJ2-3
v_call: TRBV15
d_call: -

cdr3_aa: CASSSGGNLYEQYF
cdr3_nt: TGCGCCAGCAGCTCGGGGGGCAACCTCTACGAGCAGTACTTC
clone_size: many
j_call: TRBJ2-7
v_call: TRBV5-1
d_call: -

cdr3_aa: CASSINYRDEWTQYF
cdr3_nt: TGTGCCAGTAGTATAAACTACAGGGACGAGTGGACCCAGTACTTC
clone_size: -
j_call: TRBJ2-5
v_call: TRBV19
d_call: -

cdr3_aa: CASSHPWSRAGNTIYF
cdr3_nt: TGTGCCAGCAGCCACCCTTGGTCCCGTGCCGGAAACACCATATATTTT
clone_size: -
j_call: TRBJ1-3
v_call: TRBV7-2
d_call: -

cdr3_aa: CASSGPGQGYGYTF
cdr3_nt: TGTGCCAGCAGCGGACCGGGACAGGGGTATGGCTACACCTTC
clone_size: many
j_call: TRBJ1-2
v_call: TRBV7-2
d_call: TRBD1

cdr3_aa: CSVRTGGQYTEAFF
cdr3_nt: TGCAGCGTCCGGACAGGGGGCCAATACACTGAAGCTTTCTTT
clone_size: many
j_call: TRBJ1-1
v_call: TRBV29-1
d_call: TRBD1

cdr3_aa: CASSRGPNEKLFF
cdr3_nt: TGTGCCAGCAGTAGGGGGCCTAATGAAAAACTGTTTTTT
clone_size: -
j_call: TRBJ1-4
v_call: TRBV11-2
d_call: TRBD1

cdr3_aa: CASSLNGQGDTF
cdr3_nt: TGTGCCAGCAGTTTAAATGGGCAGGGGGACACCTTC
clone_size: many
j_call: TRBJ1-2
v_call: TRBV12-3/TRBV12-4
d_call: TRBD1

cdr3_aa: CASSLVVAGRELFF
cdr3_nt: TGCGCCAGCAGCTTGGTGGTCGCCGGCCGGGAGCTGTTTTTT
clone_size: many
j_call: TRBJ2-2
v_call: TRBV5-1
d_call: -

cdr3_aa: CASSETARGTDTQYF
cdr3_nt: TGTGCCAGCAGCGAGACAGCGCGCGGCACAGATACGCAGTATTTT
clone_size: many
j_call: TRBJ2-3
v_call: TRBV9
d_call: -

cdr3_aa: CSARGGGDSYEQYF
cdr3_nt: TGCAGTGCTAGAGGGGGGGGGGACTCCTACGAGCAGTACTTC
clone_size: -
j_call: TRBJ2-7
v_call: TRBV20-1
d_call: TRBD2

cdr3_aa: CASSAKQGDEQYF
cdr3_nt: TGTGCCAGCAGCGCCAAGCAAGGCGACGAGCAGTACTTC
clone_size: many
j_call: TRBJ2-7
v_call: TRBV9
d_call: -

cdr3_aa: CASSLGDSEKVDGYTF
cdr3_nt: TGTGCCAGCAGCTTAGGAGACAGTGAGAAAGTGGATGGCTACACCTTC
clone_size: few
j_call: TRBJ1-2
v_call: TRBV7-2
d_call: -

cdr3_aa: CASSQDYLANSPLHF
cdr3_nt: TGTGCCAGCAGCCAAGATTACCTCGCTAATTCACCCCTCCACTTT
clone_size: many
j_call: TRBJ1-6
v_call: TRBV3-1
d_call: -

cdr3_aa: CASRAPASYEQYF
cdr3_nt: TGTGCCAGCAGGGCCCCGGCCTCCTACGAGCAGTACTTC
clone_size: many
j_call: TRBJ2-7
v_call: TRBV7-2
d_call: -

cdr3_aa: CASSPGLGPLWGYTF
cdr3_nt: TGTGCCAGCAGCCCTGGGCTCGGGCCTCTATGGGGCTACACCTTC
clone_size: -
j_call: TRBJ1-2
v_call: TRBV27
d_call: -

cdr3_aa: CASSVVTSGATDTQYF
cdr3_nt: TGTGCCAGCAGCGTAGTGACTAGCGGGGCCACAGATACGCAGTATTTT
clone_size: many
j_call: TRBJ2-3
v_call: TRBV9
d_call: TRBD2

cdr3_aa: CASSVSRTGKYEQYF
cdr3_nt: TGTGCCAGCAGCGTGAGCCGGACAGGGAAATACGAGCAGTACTTC
clone_size: -
j_call: TRBJ2-7
v_call: TRBV12-3/TRBV12-4
d_call: TRBD1

cdr3_aa: CATGTSGGTLETQYF
cdr3_nt: TGTGCCACCGGGACTAGCGGGGGGACCCTTGAGACCCAGTACTTC
clone_size: few
j_call: TRBJ2-5
v_call: TRBV7-2
d_call: TRBD2

cdr3_aa: CASSFAGHEQYF
cdr3_nt: TGTGCCAGCAGCTTTGCCGGGCACGAGCAGTACTTC
clone_size: many
j_call: TRBJ2-7
v_call: TRBV11-2
d_call: -

cdr3_aa: CASSPQRGVSGANVLTF
cdr3_nt: TGTGCCAGCAGCCCCCAGCGGGGGGTTTCTGGGGCCAACGTCCTGACTTTC
clone_size: -
j_call: TRBJ2-6
v_call: TRBV7-2
d_call: TRBD2

cdr3_aa: CASSLGLAGSLSYEQYF
cdr3_nt: TGTGCCAGCAGCTTAGGACTAGCGGGATCCTTATCCTACGAGCAGTACTTC
clone_size: many
j_call: TRBJ2-7
v_call: TRBV7-2
d_call: TRBD2

cdr3_aa: CASGQANTGELFF
cdr3_nt: TGTGCTAGTGGACAAGCGAACACCGGGGAGCTGTTTTTT
clone_size: many
j_call: TRBJ2-2
v_call: TRBV12-5
d_call: -

cdr3_aa: CASSSLAGFNEQFF
cdr3_nt: TGTGCCAGCAGCTCACTAGCGGGGTTTAATGAGCAGTTCTTC
clone_size: many
j_call: TRBJ2-1
v_call: TRBV3-1
d_call: TRBD2

cdr3_aa: CASSKGLAGIKYEQYF
cdr3_nt: TGTGCCAGCAGTAAGGGACTAGCGGGGATCAAATACGAGCAGTACTTC
clone_size: many
j_call: TRBJ2-7
v_call: TRBV6-1
d_call: TRBD2

cdr3_aa: CASSRLASGAYEQYF
cdr3_nt: TGTGCCAGCAGCCGATTGGCTAGCGGGGCCTACGAGCAGTACTTC
clone_size: many
j_call: TRBJ2-7
v_call: TRBV11-1
d_call: TRBD2

cdr3_aa: CASSPLMGPGWSSNQPQHF
cdr3_nt: TGTGCCAGCAGCCCCCTTATGGGGCCAGGGTGGTCTAGCAATCAGCCCCAGCATTTT
clone_size: few
j_call: TRBJ1-5
v_call: TRBV12-3/TRBV12-4
d_call: -

cdr3_aa: CATSDTGYSGANVLTF
cdr3_nt: TGTGCCACCAGTGACACAGGATACTCTGGGGCCAACGTCCTGACTTTC
clone_size: many
j_call: TRBJ2-6
v_call: TRBV24-1
d_call: -

cdr3_aa: CSVGQGSYEQYF
cdr3_nt: TGCAGCGTAGGACAGGGCTCCTACGAGCAGTACTTC
clone_size: many
j_call: TRBJ2-7
v_call: TRBV29-1
d_call: TRBD1

cdr3_aa: CASTFTPDSSGANVLTF
cdr3_nt: TGTGCCAGCACCTTCACCCCTGACAGTTCTGGGGCCAACGTCCTGACTTTC
clone_size: many
j_call: TRBJ2-6
v_call: TRBV28
d_call: -

cdr3_aa: CASSFYDEKLFF
cdr3_nt: TGTGCCAGCAGCTTTTACGATGAAAAACTGTTTTTT
clone_size: many
j_call: TRBJ1-4
v_call: TRBV7-9
d_call: -

cdr3_aa: CASRETGKRNTEAFF
cdr3_nt: TGCGCCAGCAGGGAAACAGGGAAAAGGAACACTGAAGCTTTCTTT
clone_size: many
j_call: TRBJ1-1
v_call: TRBV10-2
d_call: -

cdr3_aa: CSAGTVTTGEQYF
cdr3_nt: TGCAGTGCAGGGACAGTGACTACCGGCGAGCAGTACTTC
clone_size: -
j_call: TRBJ2-7
v_call: TRBV20-1
d_call: TRBD1

cdr3_aa: CASSPYTTGELFF
cdr3_nt: TGCGCCAGCAGCCCATATACGACCGGGGAGCTGTTTTTT
clone_size: many
j_call: TRBJ2-2
v_call: TRBV5-1
d_call: -

cdr3_aa: CASSFSGGLTGELFF
cdr3_nt: TGTGCCAGCAGCTTTAGCGGGGGGCTTACCGGGGAGCTGTTTTTT
clone_size: many
j_call: TRBJ2-2
v_call: TRBV7-2
d_call: TRBD2

cdr3_aa: CASSRRLAGDGQETQYF
cdr3_nt: TGTGCCAGCAGCCGCCGACTAGCGGGAGACGGCCAAGAGACCCAGTACTTC
clone_size: many
j_call: TRBJ2-5
v_call: TRBV3-1
d_call: TRBD2